This entry concerns a single TCR beta chain. The data stem from a study of cytomegalovirus exposure and HLA in healthy donors. Assay: immunoSEQ multiplex PCR; the TCRdb copy retains only in-frame clones and omits some. This sample has 100,000 or so clones, with about 95% found just once. CDR3 length equals 17 residues. With 3 bases removed from V and 0 bases from J, the gap between germline ends came to 15 bases. The material sequenced was PBMCs. The gene calls are TRBV6-7 and TRBJ2-1, with D possibly TRBD2 on 6 matching bases. TRBV6-7 is reported as an ORF; its role is uncertain. The clonotype originates from a woman under 30 in good health and CMV-seronegative. The CDR3 loop reads CASSYHPAGYSYNEQFF. The CDR3 DNA is TGTGCCAGCAGTTATCACCCCGCGGGATACTCCTACAATGAGCAGTTCTTC.